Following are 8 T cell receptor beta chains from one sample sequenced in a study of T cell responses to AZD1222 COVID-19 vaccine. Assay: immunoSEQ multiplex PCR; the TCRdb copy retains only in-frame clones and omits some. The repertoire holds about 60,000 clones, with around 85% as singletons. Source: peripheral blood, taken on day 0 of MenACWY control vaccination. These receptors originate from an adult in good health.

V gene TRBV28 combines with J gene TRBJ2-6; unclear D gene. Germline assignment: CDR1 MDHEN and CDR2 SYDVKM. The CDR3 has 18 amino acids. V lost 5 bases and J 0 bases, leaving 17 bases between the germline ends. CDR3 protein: CASSPNGLSPSGANVLTF. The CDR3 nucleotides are TGTGCCAGCAGTCCCAACGGGCTTTCCCCCTCTGGGGCCAACGTCCTGACTTTC.

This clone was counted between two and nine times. CDR3: CASSLAGFTEAFF. CDR3 bases: TGTGCCAGCAGCTTAGCGGGGTTCACTGAAGCTTTCTTT. This chain connects TRBV7-6 to TRBJ1-1; D is undetermined. The germline gives CDR1 SGHVS, CDR2 FNYEAQ. Trimming left V 0 bases short and J 4 bases short, with 6 bases between. This CDR3 is 13 amino acids long.

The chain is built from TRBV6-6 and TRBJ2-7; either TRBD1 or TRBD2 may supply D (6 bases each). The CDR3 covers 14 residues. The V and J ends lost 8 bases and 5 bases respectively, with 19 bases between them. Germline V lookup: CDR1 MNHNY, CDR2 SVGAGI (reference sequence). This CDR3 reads CASGSQGGGNEQYF. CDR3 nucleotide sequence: TGTGCCAGCGGATCACAGGGAGGAGGGAACGAGCAGTACTTC.

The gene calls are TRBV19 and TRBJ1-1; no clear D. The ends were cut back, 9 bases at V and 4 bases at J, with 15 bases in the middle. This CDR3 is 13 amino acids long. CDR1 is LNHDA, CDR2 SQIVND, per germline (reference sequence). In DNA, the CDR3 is TGTGCCAGCTCAAAGGTACACGGCACTGAAGCTTTCTTT. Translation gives CASSKVHGTEAFF. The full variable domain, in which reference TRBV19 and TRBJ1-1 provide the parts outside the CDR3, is DGGITQSPKYLFRKEGQNVTLSCEQNLNHDAMYWYRQDPGQGLRLIYYSQIVNDFQKGDIAEGYSVSREKKESFPLTVTSAQKNPTAFYLCASSKVHGTEAFFGQGTRLTVV.

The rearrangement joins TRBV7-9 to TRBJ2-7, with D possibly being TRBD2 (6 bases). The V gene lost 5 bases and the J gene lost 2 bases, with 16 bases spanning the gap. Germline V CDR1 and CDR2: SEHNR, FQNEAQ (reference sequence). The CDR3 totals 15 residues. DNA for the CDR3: TGTGCCAGCAGCCCGTCCGGGAGCCCCACCTACGAGCAGTACTTC. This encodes CASSPSGSPTYEQYF.

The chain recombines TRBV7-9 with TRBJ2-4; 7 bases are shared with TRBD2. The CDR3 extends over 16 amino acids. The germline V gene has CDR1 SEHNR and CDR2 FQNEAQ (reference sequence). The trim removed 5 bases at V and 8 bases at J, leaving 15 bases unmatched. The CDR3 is CASSPILTGTKDIQYF. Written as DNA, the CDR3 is TGTGCCAGCAGCCCAATACTCACCGGGACTAAGGACATTCAGTACTTC.

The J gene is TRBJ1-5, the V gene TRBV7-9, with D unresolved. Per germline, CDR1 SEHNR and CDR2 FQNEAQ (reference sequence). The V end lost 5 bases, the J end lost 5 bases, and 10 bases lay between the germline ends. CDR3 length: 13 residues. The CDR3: CASSLKWDQPQHF. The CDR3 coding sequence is TGTGCCAGCAGCCTAAAATGGGATCAGCCCCAGCATTTT.

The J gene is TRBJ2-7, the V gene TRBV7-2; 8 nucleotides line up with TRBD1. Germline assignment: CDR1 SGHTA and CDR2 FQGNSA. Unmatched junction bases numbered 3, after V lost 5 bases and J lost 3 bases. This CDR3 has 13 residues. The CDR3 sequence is CASSVGQGYEQYF. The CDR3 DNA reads TGTGCCAGCAGCGTAGGACAGGGCTACGAGCAGTACTTC.